These T cell receptor beta chains were read from a single sample in a study of metastatic and nonmetastatic thyroid tumors. TCRdb re-processed the PCR reads through MiXCR. The repertoire holds 35,000 to 50,000 clones, with less than 4.5% as singletons. The specimen sequenced was blood. These receptor sequences come from a female donor with papillary thyroid cancer or a benign thyroid nodule (not recorded which). Some clones in this sample may be carry-over from other donors' samples. The CDR3 runs from the conserved cysteine through the conserved F or W. Each record gives: CDR3 DNA, CDR3 protein, CDR3 length, V gene, J gene, clone size, D gene. The D gene is left open where the match is weak. A row's size may be missing; if present it is once, few, many or a size class.

TGTGCCAGCAGCTTAAGCGGGAACACCGGGGAGCTGTTTTTT	CASSLSGNTGELFF	14	TRBV7-3	TRBJ2-2	many	.
TGTGCCAGCACCCCAAGTGGGGCAGCCGATAATTCACCCCTCCACTTT	CASTPSGAADNSPLHF	16	TRBV6-1	TRBJ1-6	medium-sized	.
TGTGCTAGCAACCCAGGACAGGGTGCATACGAGCAGTACTTC	CASNPGQGAYEQYF	14	TRBV7-7	TRBJ2-7	.	TRBD1
TGCAGTGCTAGCCCCGGGCTAGCGGGCCAAGAGACCCAGTACTTC	CSASPGLAGQETQYF	15	TRBV20-1	TRBJ2-5	many	TRBD2
TGTGCCAGTAGACCAGCGGGACTCTACACAGATACGCAGTATTTT	CASRPAGLYTDTQYF	15	TRBV19	TRBJ2-3	many	TRBD2
TGTGCCTGGGCCTCAACAGGGGGAACAGATACGCAGTATTTT	CAWASTGGTDTQYF	14	TRBV30	TRBJ2-3	many	TRBD1
TGTGCCAGCAGCCCCCCCGGTACAGGGGGGCCCGGGGAGCTGTTTTTT	CASSPPGTGGPGELFF	16	TRBV7-3	TRBJ2-2	few	TRBD1
TGTGCCAGCAGTCCCGGGACAGGCAGCCACGAGCAGTACTTC	CASSPGTGSHEQYF	14	TRBV6-1	TRBJ2-7	many	TRBD1
TGTGCCAGCAGTGACTCGAGCACCTGGGAGCTGTTTTTT	CASSDSSTWELFF	13	TRBV6-4	TRBJ2-2	.	.
TGTGCCAGCAGCTTAAAAAGCAGGGGCGAAAATGAAAAACTGTTTTTT	CASSLKSRGENEKLFF	16	TRBV7-8	TRBJ1-4	.	.
TGTGCCAGCAGTTACTGGCAGGGGAACACCGTGGAGCTGTTTTTT	CASSYWQGNTVELFF	15	TRBV6-9	TRBJ2-2	.	.
TGCGCCAGCAGCTTTCGGACAGGGGGCGTCATATACGAGCAGTACTTC	CASSFRTGGVIYEQYF	16	TRBV5-1	TRBJ2-7	many	TRBD1
TGCAGGGCTATAAAACCTGGACAGGGGTACAATGAGCAGTTCTTC	CRAIKPGQGYNEQFF	15	TRBV20-1	TRBJ2-1	few	TRBD1
TGTGCCAGCAGTTTGGCAGGGATCGGCGAGCAGTTCTTC	CASSLAGIGEQFF	13	TRBV12-3/TRBV12-4	TRBJ2-1	many	.
TGTGCCAGTAAGTCGGGACAGGGCTTCGCTGAAGCTTTCTTT	CASKSGQGFAEAFF	14	TRBV19	TRBJ1-1	medium-sized	TRBD1
TGTGCCAGCAGCGGGACAGGCAATCAGCCCCAGCATTTT	CASSGTGNQPQHF	13	TRBV3-1	TRBJ1-5	many	TRBD1
TGTGCCAGCTCACCGGGGAATTACTCCTACAATGAGCAGTTCTTC	CASSPGNYSYNEQFF	15	TRBV18	TRBJ2-1	few	.
TGTGCCAGCACTGAGGACATACCGAGGTCTGGGTACACCTTC	CASTEDIPRSGYTF	14	TRBV6-1	TRBJ1-2	few	.
TGTGCCAGCAGTAGCCTCGGGTTAGGGACTGGAAACACCATATATTTT	CASSSLGLGTGNTIYF	16	TRBV27	TRBJ1-3	many	.
TGCAGTGCTAGCCTAGTTCAGTACGAGCAGTACTTC	CSASLVQYEQYF	12	TRBV20-1	TRBJ2-7	many	.
TGCATCGTTGTAAGTTTGGGACTAGCGGGTTCCTACAATGAGCAGTTCTTC	CIVVSLGLAGSYNEQFF	17	TRBV29-1	TRBJ2-1	.	TRBD2
TGTGCCAGCAGCTTCGACACGGAAGCTTTCTTT	CASSFDTEAFF	11	TRBV11-3	TRBJ1-1	many	.
TGTGCCAGCAGCCAACTAGCAGATACGCAGTATTTT	CASSQLADTQYF	12	TRBV9	TRBJ2-3	many	.
TGTGCCAGCAGTGAAGCCATGAACACTGAAGCTTTCTTT	CASSEAMNTEAFF	13	TRBV6-1	TRBJ1-1	.	.
TGTGCCAGCAGGCGGGACGTAAACTATGGCTACACCTTC	CASRRDVNYGYTF	13	TRBV2	TRBJ1-2	.	.
TGTGCCAGCAGCTTGAACAATGAGCAGTTCTTC	CASSLNNEQFF	11	TRBV7-2	TRBJ2-1	many	.
TGCAGTGCTAGGAGAGGGGCTAGCGGGAGTCAGAATGAGCAGTTCTTC	CSARRGASGSQNEQFF	16	TRBV20-1	TRBJ2-1	many	TRBD2
TGCAGCGTGGCCCCCACCTACAATGAGCAGTTCTTC	CSVAPTYNEQFF	12	TRBV29-1	TRBJ2-1	many	.
TGCGCCAGCAGTGATCTCGAGGGGGCAGTCGGGGAGCTGTTTTTT	CASSDLEGAVGELFF	15	TRBV10-2	TRBJ2-2	.	TRBD1
TGTGCCAGCTGCCCGGGGGACGTTCGGTCCTACAATGAGCAGTTCTTC	CASCPGDVRSYNEQFF	16	TRBV12-3/TRBV12-4	TRBJ2-1	.	.
TGTGCCAGCAGTAATAAAGCGGGAGTAGGGTACGAGCAGTACTTC	CASSNKAGVGYEQYF	15	TRBV6-1	TRBJ2-7	few	TRBD2
TGCAGTGCTAGAGATATAGCGGGAGGGGGGGAAAACATTCAGTACTTC	CSARDIAGGGENIQYF	16	TRBV20-1	TRBJ2-4	few	TRBD2
TGTGCCTGGAGTGAGACGGGGGAGGCCCGAGAGACCCAGTACTTC	CAWSETGEARETQYF	15	TRBV30	TRBJ2-5	few	.
TGTGCCAGCACCCAAAGCAATGGGGCGGGGGATACGCAGTATTTT	CASTQSNGAGDTQYF	15	TRBV6-1	TRBJ2-3	.	.
TGTGCCAGCAGCTTGGCGACCGGGACAAAGACTGGGGCCAACGTCCTGACTTTC	CASSLATGTKTGANVLTF	18	TRBV5-4	TRBJ2-6	many	.
TGTGCCAGCAGTTTTGGGGGGGGTATGGGGGCCAACGTCCTGACTTTC	CASSFGGGMGANVLTF	16	TRBV12-3/TRBV12-4	TRBJ2-6	few	TRBD2
TGTGCCAGCAGCAGCACGGGACAACTTAATGAAAAACTGTTTTTT	CASSSTGQLNEKLFF	15	TRBV12-3/TRBV12-4	TRBJ1-4	many	.
TGTTCCAGCAGTCTCCGGACAGTCACCTACGAGCAGTACTTC	CSSSLRTVTYEQYF	14	TRBV27	TRBJ2-7	few	.
TGTGCCTGGAGTGCCGGGACTAGCGGAATCACAGACACGCAGTATTTT	CAWSAGTSGITDTQYF	16	TRBV30	TRBJ2-3	.	TRBD2
TGTGCCAACAGTGTAGTGGGGGAGTCTGAGCAGTTCTTC	CANSVVGESEQFF	13	TRBV9	TRBJ2-1	few	.
TGTGCCAGCAGTCATGGAACGATCTCCTACAATGAGCAGTTCTTC	CASSHGTISYNEQFF	15	TRBV14	TRBJ2-1	few	.
TGTGCCATCGGATCCCGGGCGGACCAAGAGACCCAGTACTTC	CAIGSRADQETQYF	14	TRBV10-3	TRBJ2-5	many	.
TGTGCCAGCAGTGGGGACTACCAAGAGACCCAGTACTTC	CASSGDYQETQYF	13	TRBV6-1	TRBJ2-5	many	.